Below, 5 T cell receptor beta chains from the same sample are listed, as sequenced in a study of blood T cell repertoires in COVID-19. TCRdb's copy holds only in-frame clones and misses some; the assay was immunoSEQ multiplex PCR. The sample yields 250,000 to 300,000 clones, 88% seen once. Source material: peripheral blood. These receptors all come from a woman under 40 with COVID-19, enrolled during active disease.

The chain combines TRBV30 with TRBJ2-1, with D maybe TRBD2 (5 bases). This CDR3 spans 13 amino acids. In germline, CDR1 is GTSNPN, CDR2 SVGIG (reference sequence). The V end was cut by 0 bases, the J end by 10 bases, with 13 bases between. This CDR3 reads CAWSVFHPSEQFF. CDR3 DNA: TGTGCCTGGAGTGTATTTCACCCTAGCGAGCAGTTCTTC.

This chain connects TRBV7-3 to TRBJ1-3; D is uncertain. CDR1 is SGHTA and CDR2 is FQGTGA in the germline V gene. This CDR3 spans 16 amino acids. Trimming took off 0 bases at V and 2 bases at J, with 11 bases between the two ends. The chain's CDR3 is CASSLTGREAGNTIYF. Written as DNA, the CDR3 is TGTGCCAGCAGCTTAACGGGGAGAGAAGCTGGAAACACCATATATTTT.

The gene calls are TRBV15 and TRBJ2-7; 9 nucleotides align to TRBD2. The germline CDR1 and CDR2 sequences are LNHNV and YYDKDF (reference sequence). CDR3 length equals 16 residues. J gave up 6 bases and V 2 bases, and 11 bases lay outside the gene matches. CDR3 sequence (DNA): TGTGCCACCAGCAGACGGGTGATAGCGGGAGCTGGCGAGCAGTACTTC. It specifies CATSRRVIAGAGEQYF.

The CDR3: CASSFYSGGTDTQYF. As DNA, the CDR3 is TGTGCCAGCAGCTTCTATAGCGGGGGCACAGATACGCAGTATTTT. V gene TRBV9 combines with J gene TRBJ2-3, with TRBD2 matching 8 bases. Germline loops: CDR1 SGDLS, CDR2 YYNGEE. The CDR3 extends over 15 amino acids. Unmatched junction bases numbered 5, after V lost 4 bases and J lost 1 base.

The chain joins TRBV20-1 to TRBJ2-7; 7 bases line up with TRBD2. With V trimmed by 3 bases and J by 5 bases, 16 bases remained unmatched. The CDR3 totals 16 residues. CDR1 and CDR2 from the germline V gene are DFQATT and SNEGSKA (reference sequence). The CDR3 coding sequence is TGCAGTGCTAGTCTCGCTAGCGGCCTCCTCGGGGACGAGCAGTACTTC. Residues: CSASLASGLLGDEQYF.